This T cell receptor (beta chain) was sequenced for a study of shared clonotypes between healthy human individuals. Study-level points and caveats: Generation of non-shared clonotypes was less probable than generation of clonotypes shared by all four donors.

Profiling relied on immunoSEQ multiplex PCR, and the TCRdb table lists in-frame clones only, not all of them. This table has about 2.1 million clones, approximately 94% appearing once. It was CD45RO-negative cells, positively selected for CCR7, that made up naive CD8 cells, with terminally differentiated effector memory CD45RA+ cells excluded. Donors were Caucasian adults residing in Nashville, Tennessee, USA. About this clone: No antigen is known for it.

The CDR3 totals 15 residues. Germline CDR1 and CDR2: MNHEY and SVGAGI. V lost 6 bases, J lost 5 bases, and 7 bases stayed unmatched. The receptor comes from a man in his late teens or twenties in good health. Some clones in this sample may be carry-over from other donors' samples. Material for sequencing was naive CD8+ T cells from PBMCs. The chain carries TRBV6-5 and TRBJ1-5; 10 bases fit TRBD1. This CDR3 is CASRLGQGEHQPQHF. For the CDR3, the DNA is TGTGCCAGCAGGTTAGGACAGGGGGAGCATCAGCCCCAGCATTTT.